What follows are 5 T cell receptor beta chains derived from one specimen sequenced in a study of cytomegalovirus exposure and HLA in healthy donors. The method was immunoSEQ multiplex PCR; TCRdb's version includes in-frame clones alone and lacks a portion of them. The repertoire holds hundreds of thousands of clones, roughly 84% seen once, with approximately 2% in the top ten. The sample comprised PBMCs. The source of these receptors is a woman younger than 30 in good health and CMV-seropositive.

The chain links TRBV10-3 to TRBJ2-1, with 8 bases aligning to TRBD2. Looked up from germline, CDR1 is ENHRY and CDR2 is SYGVKD. The V and J ends lost 2 bases and 5 bases, in that order; junction bases with no gene match: 5. This CDR3 has 15 residues. Here the CDR3 DNA reads TGTGCCATCAGTGAGATCGCGGGAGGAAACAATGAGCAGTTCTTC. It codes for CAISEIAGGNNEQFF.

This chain links TRBV30 with TRBJ2-7; D is unclear. Germline CDR1 and CDR2: GTSNPN and SVGIG (reference sequence). The V gene lost 1 base and the J gene lost 4 bases, with 20 bases spanning the gap. There are 16 residues in the CDR3. This chain's CDR3 is CAWSGWLEKTFYEQYF. Written as DNA, the CDR3 is TGTGCCTGGAGTGGCTGGCTAGAGAAGACGTTTTACGAGCAGTACTTC.

The chain employs TRBV28 and TRBJ1-2, with 8 bases matching TRBD1. Germline V gene sequence: CDR1 MDHEN, CDR2 SYDVKM. V gave up 5 bases and J gave up 1 base; unmatched junction bases: 9. The CDR3 has 16 amino acids. CDR3 coding DNA: TGTGCCAGCAGTACAGCTCCGGGACAGGTTAACTATGGCTACACCTTC. This encodes CASSTAPGQVNYGYTF.

This rearrangement joins TRBV27 to TRBJ1-5; D uncertain. CDR1 is MNHEY and CDR2 is SMNVEV in the germline V gene (reference sequence). Trimming left V 2 bases short and J 2 bases short, with 7 bases between. The CDR3 runs 14 residues. CDR3 region: CASSLERGNQPQHF. As DNA, the CDR3 is TGTGCCAGCAGTTTAGAGAGGGGCAATCAGCCCCAGCATTTT.

This clone was detected a few times. The V call is TRBV30, the J call TRBJ1-5; possibly TRBD1 for D (5 bases). The germline gives CDR1 GTSNPN, CDR2 SVGIG (reference sequence). CDR3 size: 14 residues. Trimming left V 8 bases short and J 5 bases short, with 19 bases between. CDR3 amino acids: CAGGGAGRDQPQHF. In DNA, the CDR3 is TGTGCCGGGGGAGGGGCAGGCAGGGATCAGCCCCAGCATTTT.